The clone carrying this T cell receptor (beta chain) was seen at least ten times. The source of the sample is a study of radiation and T cells in renal cell carcinoma. Treatment defined: 15 Gy SBRT to primary tumor, nephrectomy 4 weeks later. Germline-derived CDR1 and CDR2 are SEHNR and FQNEAQ (reference sequence). V lost 5 bases and J lost 8, with 16 bases in between. CDR3 length equals 14 residues. The data were produced by immunoSEQ multiplex PCR, yet TCRdb's version contains in-frame clones alone and is incomplete. The table includes 16,000 or so clones, approximately 53% detected once. This sequence joins TRBV7-9 and TRBJ2-1, with a weak D call TRBD2 (5 bases). Sequenced here: tumor tissue, sampled from a patient whose treatment included radiotherapy and nephrectomy. The receptor comes from a woman aged 55-69 years with renal cell carcinoma. The CDR3 DNA reads as TGTGCCAGCAGCCCGTATCTAGCTCGGGATGAGCAGTTCTTC. Protein sequence: CASSPYLARDEQFF.